This TCR beta chain came from a study of blood T cell repertoires in COVID-19. Study background: Italy, Spain and the United States were the sources of the convalescent and acute COVID-19 samples. T cells, B-cell-depleted T cells, or PBMCs supplied cDNA or gDNA.

Per the original data handling: Amplification with reference gene primers provided the estimates of nucleated cell counts. The table came from immunoSEQ multiplex PCR; TCRdb's copy has only in-frame clones and leaves some out. V and J calls and clone size are copied from that table; D and trimming were computed from the DNA. The repertoire holds some 200,000 clones, with 89% as singletons. Categorization into cohorts depended on clinical history that participants reported. This clone appeared once. The J segment lost 6 bases and the V segment lost 1 base, leaving 7 bases of the junction unmatched. This CDR3 spans 16 amino acids. Germline V gene lookup returns CDR1 MDHEN and CDR2 SYDVKM.

The receptor comes from a woman aged 18-29 years who had recovered from COVID-19. The V gene is TRBV28, the J gene TRBJ2-7; 12 bases align to TRBD2. The sequencing input was PBMCs or T cells enriched from blood (not recorded which). The CDR3 DNA sequence: TGTGCCAGCAGTTTATACTCGGCTAGCGGGAGGGGCGAGCAGTACTTC. It codes for CASSLYSASGRGEQYF.